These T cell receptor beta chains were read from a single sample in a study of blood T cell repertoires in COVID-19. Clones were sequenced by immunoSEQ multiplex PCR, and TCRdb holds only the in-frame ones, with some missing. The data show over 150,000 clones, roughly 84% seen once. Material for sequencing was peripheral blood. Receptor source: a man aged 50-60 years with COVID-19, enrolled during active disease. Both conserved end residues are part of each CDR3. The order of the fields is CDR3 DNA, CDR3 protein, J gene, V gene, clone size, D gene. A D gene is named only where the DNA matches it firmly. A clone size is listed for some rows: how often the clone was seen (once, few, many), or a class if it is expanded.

TGCGCCAGCAGGAGATACAGGATTTGTAACTATGGCTACACCTTC	CASRRYRICNYGYTF	TRBJ1-2	TRBV10-1	NA	NA
TGCGCCAGCAGCGGAACGGGTTCGCAGCCGGGACTAGCGGGACCATATATTTCCTACGAGCAGTACTTC	CASSGTGSQPGLAGPYISYEQYF	TRBJ2-7	TRBV5-1	NA	TRBD2
TGTGCCTGGAGTGTTCGGGGGGGGGATACGCAGTATTTT	CAWSVRGGDTQYF	TRBJ2-3	TRBV30	NA	TRBD2
TGTGCCAGCAGCTTATTCGGACAGGGGGGATTCTACGAGCAGTACTTC	CASSLFGQGGFYEQYF	TRBJ2-7	TRBV7-9	NA	TRBD1
TGCGCCAGCAGCTTGACGGGTTCTGAAGCTTTCTTT	CASSLTGSEAFF	TRBJ1-1	TRBV5-1	NA	NA
TGTGCCAGCAGCCCCCAGGTAGCGGGAGGTGGAGATACGCAGTATTTT	CASSPQVAGGGDTQYF	TRBJ2-3	TRBV7-9	NA	TRBD2
TGCAGCGTTGAACCAGGGACTAGCGGTTACAATGAGCAGTTCTTC	CSVEPGTSGYNEQFF	TRBJ2-1	TRBV29-1	NA	TRBD2
TGTGCCAGCAGCTTGACCGAGGGAGCTTTCTTT	CASSLTEGAFF	TRBJ1-1	TRBV12-3/TRBV12-4	NA	NA
TGTGCCAGCAGTGTAGCTAGCGGGAGGGCAGGGAACTACAATGAGCAGTTCTTC	CASSVASGRAGNYNEQFF	TRBJ2-1	TRBV2	NA	TRBD2
TGTGCCAGCAGTTCCTACGACAGGGCCCAAAAATCTAACTATGGCTACACCTTC	CASSSYDRAQKSNYGYTF	TRBJ1-2	TRBV27	once	TRBD1
TGTGCCAGCAGTTACAGGGGAGGCTCTGGAAACACCATATATTTT	CASSYRGGSGNTIYF	TRBJ1-3	TRBV7-9	NA	TRBD1
TGTGCCAGCAGCCTCTTTCCTAATGAAAAACTGTTTTTT	CASSLFPNEKLFF	TRBJ1-4	TRBV27	few	NA
TGTGCCAGCAGTTTTTCGGGGGGAAAAAACGCCTACGAGCAGTACTTC	CASSFSGGKNAYEQYF	TRBJ2-7	TRBV27	NA	TRBD2
TGTGCCAGCACAAAGGTGGGGGGAGAGTCAGATACGCAGTATTTT	CASTKVGGESDTQYF	TRBJ2-3	TRBV5-6	once	NA
TGTGCCAGCAGCTTGACTATAACAGGTAGCTCCTACAATGAGCAGTTCTTC	CASSLTITGSSYNEQFF	TRBJ2-1	TRBV5-8	NA	NA
TGTGCCAGCAGCGTAACCGGGACTCCGAGTGGGGAGCTGTTTTTT	CASSVTGTPSGELFF	TRBJ2-2	TRBV11-2	NA	NA
TGTGCCAGCAGTTCCACAGGGGGCCAACAGCCCCAGCATTTT	CASSSTGGQQPQHF	TRBJ1-5	TRBV6-6	NA	TRBD1
TGTGCCAGCAGCGTAATCCGGGCCGGGGAGCTGTTTTTT	CASSVIRAGELFF	TRBJ2-2	TRBV5-8	NA	NA
TGTGCCAGCAGTTTCACCCTAGCGGGACTCTCCTACGAGCAGTACTTC	CASSFTLAGLSYEQYF	TRBJ2-7	TRBV28	NA	TRBD2
TGTGCCAGTAGCCCCCCAGGGTCGTGGTCTGGAAACACCATATATTTT	CASSPPGSWSGNTIYF	TRBJ1-3	TRBV19	few	NA
TGCAGCGTTGGAGACTATCCCTCTGGGGCCAACGTCCTGACTTTC	CSVGDYPSGANVLTF	TRBJ2-6	TRBV29-1	NA	NA
TGTGCCAGCAGCTTGAGGAGGAACTATGGCTACACCTTC	CASSLRRNYGYTF	TRBJ1-2	TRBV5-5	NA	NA
TGTGCCAGTAGTGCTACAGGGGCCCGATATAGCAATCAGCCCCAGCATTTT	CASSATGARYSNQPQHF	TRBJ1-5	TRBV19	NA	TRBD1
TGTGCCAGTATGACAGGGGCGAAGATAAATGAAAAACTGTTTTTT	CASMTGAKINEKLFF	TRBJ1-4	TRBV19	NA	TRBD1
TGTGCCAGTAGGGCGGGGGGGGCCGGGAATCAGCCCCAGCATTTT	CASRAGGAGNQPQHF	TRBJ1-5	TRBV19	NA	NA
TGTGCCAGCAGCTCAGGGGAGGGATCCTACGAGCAGTACTTC	CASSSGEGSYEQYF	TRBJ2-7	TRBV9	NA	NA
TGTGCCAGCAGTAACGGACAGACAATTCAAGAGACCCAGTACTTC	CASSNGQTIQETQYF	TRBJ2-5	TRBV6-6	NA	NA
TGTGCCTGGAGTCCCCCCCTGGGGGACAGGGAAAACAATCAGCCCCAGCATTTT	CAWSPPLGDRENNQPQHF	TRBJ1-5	TRBV30	once	TRBD1
TGTGCCAGTAGTACGAGACCTGGAAGGATCGGAGGGACCGGGGAGCTGTTTTTT	CASSTRPGRIGGTGELFF	TRBJ2-2	TRBV19	NA	NA
TGCGCCAGCAGCCCCGGGGGATGGAACACTGAAGCTTTCTTT	CASSPGGWNTEAFF	TRBJ1-1	TRBV10-2	once	NA
TGTGCCAGCAGCGTAGCCCCCGTTGCTAGCGGCGAGACCCAGTACTTC	CASSVAPVASGETQYF	TRBJ2-5	TRBV9	NA	TRBD2
TGTGCCAGCAGCTTCGTGGGGGGGGCCCACAATGAGCAGTTCTTC	CASSFVGGAHNEQFF	TRBJ2-1	TRBV11-2	NA	NA
TGTGCCAGCAGTTCCGGGACTAGCGGGGGGGCCTATGAGACCCAGTACTTC	CASSSGTSGGAYETQYF	TRBJ2-5	TRBV2	NA	TRBD2
TGCGCCAGCAGCCAGGGACAGGGAGGAACTGAAGCTTTCTTT	CASSQGQGGTEAFF	TRBJ1-1	TRBV5-1	NA	TRBD1
TGTGCCAGCAGCTTAGCGGGGACTTTCAATGAGCAGTTCTTC	CASSLAGTFNEQFF	TRBJ2-1	TRBV7-9	once	NA
TGTGCCAGCACACGGGACAGGGGGCTCTACGAGCAGTACTTC	CASTRDRGLYEQYF	TRBJ2-7	TRBV6-5	NA	TRBD1
TGTGCCAGCAGCTTGGACAGGGCTGAAACAGATACGCAGTATTTT	CASSLDRAETDTQYF	TRBJ2-3	TRBV11-3	NA	TRBD1
TGTGCCAGCAGTCCAACCCAGGGGCACAAGGAAAAACTGTTTTTT	CASSPTQGHKEKLFF	TRBJ1-4	TRBV28	NA	NA
TGTGCCAGCAGCTCTCTAGCGGGAGGTGGCAATGAGCAGTTCTTC	CASSSLAGGGNEQFF	TRBJ2-1	TRBV7-6	NA	TRBD2
TGTGCCAGCAGTGAAGCCCGGGGCTCTGGGGCCAACGTCCTGACTTTC	CASSEARGSGANVLTF	TRBJ2-6	TRBV2	NA	NA
TGTGCCAGCAGTTATTCGATGGGGGGAAACATTCAGTACTTC	CASSYSMGGNIQYF	TRBJ2-4	TRBV6-5	NA	NA
TGTGCCAGCGGTTTGAGAGACACCACCGGGGAGCTGTTTTTT	CASGLRDTTGELFF	TRBJ2-2	TRBV6-6	NA	NA
TGCAGCGTTGCTGCGGGTGAGGACACCGGGGAGCTGTTTTTT	CSVAAGEDTGELFF	TRBJ2-2	TRBV29-1	NA	NA
TGTGCCAGCAGCCCCTGGCTAGCGGGGGGGGGAGATACGCAGTATTTT	CASSPWLAGGGDTQYF	TRBJ2-3	TRBV6-2/TRBV6-3	NA	TRBD2
TGTGCCAGCAGCTTAGGCAATGAAGGGGCTGGAAACACCATATATTTT	CASSLGNEGAGNTIYF	TRBJ1-3	TRBV13	NA	NA
TGTGCCAGCAGCTTACACGGGACAGCTAATGAAAAACTGTTTTTT	CASSLHGTANEKLFF	TRBJ1-4	TRBV7-3	NA	TRBD1
TGTGCCAGCAGCCGGGACAGGGCTGGAAACACCATATATTTT	CASSRDRAGNTIYF	TRBJ1-3	TRBV11-2	NA	TRBD1
TGTGCCAGTAGTATACGTACAGGGGACCAGCCCCAGCATTTT	CASSIRTGDQPQHF	TRBJ1-5	TRBV19	NA	TRBD1
TGTGCCAAAGCAAACCCCCGGGGGTCCTACGAGCAGTACTTC	CAKANPRGSYEQYF	TRBJ2-7	TRBV7-9	NA	NA
TGTGCCACCCTTGGGACACACTCCTACGAGCAGTACTTC	CATLGTHSYEQYF	TRBJ2-7	TRBV24-1	NA	NA
TGTGCCAGCAGCTTAGACAGGGTCGACGGGGAGCTGTTTTTT	CASSLDRVDGELFF	TRBJ2-2	TRBV7-6	NA	NA
TGTGCCAGCAGCTCCGGGGCGGCGGGGAGAAAGATGGGCCACTTT	CASSSGAAGRKMGHF	TRBJ1-6	TRBV5-8	NA	NA
TGTGCCTGGAGTGTAGCAGCGGGATGGGGTTTC	CAWSVAAGWGF	TRBJ2-7	TRBV30	once	TRBD2
TGCAGCGCTACATCGACGAGCGGGGCGGAGACCCAGTACTTC	CSATSTSGAETQYF	TRBJ2-5	TRBV29-1	NA	TRBD2